Presented here are 2 T cell receptor beta chains from one specimen sequenced in a study of cytotoxic CD8 clonotypes in ibrutinib-treated CLL (dated by TCRdb to the early 2020s). The library was obtained by the immunoSEQ multiplex PCR assay. Imported from immuneACCESS, the table was reduced by TCRdb to in-frame sequences with V and J called. These copies leave out some clones; in studies compared against another copy, an unresolved V gene accounts for under half, and the cause of the remainder is not known. In all, the sample holds roughly 150,000 clones, and roughly three quarters of those were seen once. Around 4.9% of the sample comes from the top ten. The time point label, read with the paper, signifies: 20 to 25 months on ibrutinib. The sample in question was PBMCs, obtained after 24 months of ibrutinib treatment. The source of these receptors is a human donor with chronic lymphocytic leukemia.

This sequence joins TRBV18 and TRBJ1-4, with D unclear. CDR1 is KGHSH, CDR2 LQKENI, per germline. This CDR3 has 13 amino acids. The germline V and J ends were trimmed by 3 bases and 11 bases, with 13 bases remaining between them. The DNA for the CDR3 is TGTGCCAGCTCACCCCCCACCGTCGGTAAACTGTTTTTT. It codes for CASSPPTVGKLFF.

The chain uses TRBV4-2 and TRBJ1-3, with 7 bases lining up with TRBD1. Germline CDR1 is LGHNA and CDR2 is YNFKEQ. The CDR3 sequence is 19 residues long. After removal of 4 bases from V and 3 bases from J, the junction contained 18 bases not matched to a gene. CDR3 nucleotide sequence: TGTGCCAGCAGCCGCCGAACAGGGGACGACTTGGCGCGTGGAAACACCATATATTTT. Amino acids: CASSRRTGDDLARGNTIYF.